This is a list of T cell receptor beta chains from one sample in a study of cytotoxic CD8 clonotypes in ibrutinib-treated CLL. The method was immunoSEQ multiplex PCR; TCRdb's version includes in-frame clones alone and lacks a portion of them. The table lists 24,000 or so clones, roughly 71% of them singletons, with under 50% in the top ten. Specimen: PBMCs, collected after 12 months of ibrutinib treatment. The receptors shown here come from a human donor with chronic lymphocytic leukemia. Each CDR3 is given without its conserved first and last residue. The order of the fields is CDR3 length, J gene, V gene, CDR3 protein.

len: 13
j_gene: TRBJ2-1
v_gene: TRBV6-4
CDR3aa: TNHLGTANYNEQF

len: 11
j_gene: TRBJ2-1
v_gene: TRBV30
CDR3aa: AWRGGPNNEQF

len: 11
j_gene: TRBJ2-7
v_gene: TRBV11-2
CDR3aa: ATSRGEFYEQY

len: 16
j_gene: TRBJ2-7
v_gene: TRBV27
CDR3aa: ASSLRLLPAGGMSEQY

len: 12
j_gene: TRBJ1-2
v_gene: TRBV9
CDR3aa: ASSVGTGTSGYT

len: 14
j_gene: TRBJ2-3
v_gene: TRBV28
CDR3aa: ASSHLGREFADTQY

len: 9
j_gene: TRBJ2-2
v_gene: TRBV29-1
CDR3aa: SVVRAGELF

len: 12
j_gene: TRBJ2-7
v_gene: TRBV25-1
CDR3aa: ASSLAGLTYEQY

len: 12
j_gene: TRBJ1-5
v_gene: TRBV6-6
CDR3aa: ASSYGTLNQPQH

len: 11
j_gene: TRBJ2-7
v_gene: TRBV6-5
CDR3aa: ASRTVNQYEQY

len: 9
j_gene: TRBJ2-1
v_gene: TRBV5-6
CDR3aa: ASRYDDEQF

len: 11
j_gene: TRBJ1-1
v_gene: TRBV7-3
CDR3aa: ASSLDRNTEAF

len: 11
j_gene: TRBJ1-5
v_gene: TRBV28
CDR3aa: ASSLVDNQPQH

len: 13
j_gene: TRBJ2-1
v_gene: TRBV7-2
CDR3aa: ASSLVLAGGNEQF

len: 19
j_gene: TRBJ2-3
v_gene: TRBV7-8
CDR3aa: ASSTLWISLAGGPTSDTQY

len: 12
j_gene: TRBJ2-3
v_gene: TRBV29-1
CDR3aa: SVGWGVSADTQY

len: 11
j_gene: TRBJ1-4
v_gene: TRBV5-1
CDR3aa: ASSSWPGEKLF

len: 13
j_gene: TRBJ2-3
v_gene: TRBV7-3
CDR3aa: ASSLDSGGTDTQY

len: 11
j_gene: TRBJ1-1
v_gene: TRBV6-5
CDR3aa: ASSRLGHLEAF

len: 11
j_gene: TRBJ2-3
v_gene: TRBV5-6
CDR3aa: ASSLRGSDTQY

len: 9
j_gene: TRBJ2-1
v_gene: TRBV28
CDR3aa: ASSLRVVQF

len: 12
j_gene: TRBJ1-1
v_gene: TRBV5-1
CDR3aa: ASSMDTGNTEAF

len: 12
j_gene: TRBJ2-2
v_gene: TRBV5-1
CDR3aa: ASSLVVGPGELF

len: 14
j_gene: TRBJ1-1
v_gene: TRBV7-6
CDR3aa: ASSLVATGANTEAF

len: 11
j_gene: TRBJ1-6
v_gene: TRBV19
CDR3aa: GTAWDSRSTLH

len: 13
j_gene: TRBJ2-1
v_gene: TRBV4-1
CDR3aa: ASSVRDYPDNEQF

len: 13
j_gene: TRBJ2-7
v_gene: TRBV28
CDR3aa: ASSVPQGALKEQY

len: 18
j_gene: TRBJ2-6
v_gene: TRBV12-2
CDR3aa: ASRPDRGQGKNSGANVLT

len: 14
j_gene: TRBJ2-2
v_gene: TRBV5-1
CDR3aa: ASSWGTGVDTGELF

len: 11
j_gene: TRBJ1-3
v_gene: TRBV7-3
CDR3aa: ASSLSVGNTIY

len: 15
j_gene: TRBJ2-4
v_gene: TRBV2
CDR3aa: ASRDRGQTLAKNIQY

len: 13
j_gene: TRBJ1-3
v_gene: TRBV9
CDR3aa: ASSASPTGGNTIY

len: 13
j_gene: TRBJ2-7
v_gene: TRBV5-1
CDR3aa: ASSPGVSFSYEQY

len: 13
j_gene: TRBJ2-6
v_gene: TRBV6-5
CDR3aa: ASSYKGSGANVLT

len: 11
j_gene: TRBJ1-2
v_gene: TRBV6-5
CDR3aa: ASSYSGGFGYT

len: 12
j_gene: TRBJ2-2
v_gene: TRBV5-1
CDR3aa: ASVGAQNTGELF

len: 13
j_gene: TRBJ1-2
v_gene: TRBV6-5
CDR3aa: ASSYATGGGDGYT

len: 14
j_gene: TRBJ2-1
v_gene: TRBV7-3
CDR3aa: ASSRPAGITYNEQF

len: 12
j_gene: TRBJ2-5
v_gene: TRBV18
CDR3aa: ASSHPGSVETQY

len: 13
j_gene: TRBJ2-7
v_gene: TRBV5-1
CDR3aa: ASSLAGGLSYEQY

len: 14
j_gene: TRBJ1-4
v_gene: TRBV5-4
CDR3aa: ASSTRTGVPNEKLF

len: 12
j_gene: TRBJ1-5
v_gene: TRBV10-3
CDR3aa: AISPGQLNQPQH

len: 13
j_gene: TRBJ2-1
v_gene: TRBV6-1
CDR3aa: ASTRSGTGYNEQF

len: 10
j_gene: TRBJ1-5
v_gene: TRBV7-2
CDR3aa: ASSLAGRAQH

len: 13
j_gene: TRBJ2-1
v_gene: TRBV19
CDR3aa: ASSRGQGWDNEQF

len: 12
j_gene: TRBJ2-7
v_gene: TRBV6-1
CDR3aa: ASSESEGPYEQY

len: 13
j_gene: TRBJ1-2
v_gene: TRBV7-9
CDR3aa: ASSSTGHSNYGYT

len: 12
j_gene: TRBJ2-7
v_gene: TRBV27
CDR3aa: ASSRGHSPHEQY

len: 13
j_gene: TRBJ2-7
v_gene: TRBV7-9
CDR3aa: ASSLSAGPPYEQY

len: 11
j_gene: TRBJ2-3
v_gene: TRBV28
CDR3aa: ASTSGTTDTQY

len: 12
j_gene: TRBJ2-1
v_gene: TRBV19
CDR3aa: ASRSKGRFNEQF

len: 11
j_gene: TRBJ1-5
v_gene: TRBV30
CDR3aa: AWESGQYQPQH

len: 12
j_gene: TRBJ1-6
v_gene: TRBV19
CDR3aa: ASTTTGYNSPLH

len: 11
j_gene: TRBJ2-3
v_gene: TRBV30
CDR3aa: AWSVSGGDTQY

len: 11
j_gene: TRBJ1-3
v_gene: TRBV28
CDR3aa: ASSGGVRNTIY

len: 12
j_gene: TRBJ2-7
v_gene: TRBV5-1
CDR3aa: ASSLARDGNEQY

len: 16
j_gene: TRBJ1-5
v_gene: TRBV29-1
CDR3aa: SVEDVPHRAISNQPQH